Listed below are T cell receptor beta chains from one sample, sequenced in a study of T-cell reconstitution after alpha-beta-depleted transplantation in children. MiXCR, applied by TCRdb to the PCR reads, yields one record per CDR3 protein. The sample has about 97,000 distinct CDR3 sequences, 7% to 8% seen once. The sample in question was PBMCs, obtained before TCRalphabeta/CD19-depleted stem cell transplant. The receptors come from a boy between 2 and 10 years old with acute lymphoblastic leukemia, due to receive a stem cell transplant. Both conserved end residues are part of each CDR3. The order of the fields is clone size, V gene, D gene, J gene, CDR3 DNA, CDR3 protein. D genes are given only for firm matches. Expanded clones get a size class; other rows say once, few or many, or leave the size out.

abundance: many; v_gene: TRBV3-1; d_gene: NA; j_gene: TRBJ2-7; CDR3nt: TGTGCCAGCAGCCAAGGACTAGTAGCCTACGAGCAGTACTTC; CDR3aa: CASSQGLVAYEQYF
abundance: NA; v_gene: TRBV3-1; d_gene: NA; j_gene: TRBJ2-7; CDR3nt: TGTGCCAGCAGCCAAGCTGAACTCACCTACGAGCAGTACTTC; CDR3aa: CASSQAELTYEQYF
abundance: many; v_gene: TRBV2; d_gene: NA; j_gene: TRBJ2-3; CDR3nt: TGTGCCAGCAACCGGCAGACAGATACGCAGTATTTT; CDR3aa: CASNRQTDTQYF
abundance: many; v_gene: TRBV12-3/TRBV12-4; d_gene: NA; j_gene: TRBJ1-5; CDR3nt: TGTGCCAGCACTCCCGAGGGGGGCAATCAGCCCCAGCATTTT; CDR3aa: CASTPEGGNQPQHF
abundance: NA; v_gene: TRBV6-5; d_gene: TRBD1; j_gene: TRBJ1-1; CDR3nt: TGTGCCAGCAGTTACGCCCCGGACAGGGACACTGAAGCTTTCTTT; CDR3aa: CASSYAPDRDTEAFF
abundance: few; v_gene: TRBV5-1; d_gene: NA; j_gene: TRBJ2-2; CDR3nt: TGCGCCAGCAGCCAGGGTACTAACACCGGGGAGCTGTTTTTT; CDR3aa: CASSQGTNTGELFF
abundance: few; v_gene: TRBV5-1; d_gene: TRBD2; j_gene: TRBJ2-1; CDR3nt: TGCGCCAGCGAGTTAGCGGGGGGTAACGGCGAGCAGTTCTTC; CDR3aa: CASELAGGNGEQFF
abundance: many; v_gene: TRBV15; d_gene: TRBD1; j_gene: TRBJ1-5; CDR3nt: TGTGCCACCAGCAGAGGGACAGGGGTGGATCAGCCCCAGCATTTT; CDR3aa: CATSRGTGVDQPQHF
abundance: NA; v_gene: TRBV24-1; d_gene: NA; j_gene: TRBJ2-2; CDR3nt: TGTGCCGCTCGGGGAGAATTGAACACCGGGGAGCTGTTTTTT; CDR3aa: CAARGELNTGELFF
abundance: many; v_gene: TRBV7-9; d_gene: NA; j_gene: TRBJ2-7; CDR3nt: TGTGCCAGCAGCTTTGTGGGGGACGAGCAGTACTTC; CDR3aa: CASSFVGDEQYF
abundance: many; v_gene: TRBV20-1; d_gene: NA; j_gene: TRBJ1-1; CDR3nt: TGCAGTGCTAGAGTGTTAGGGAACACTGAAGCTTTCTTT; CDR3aa: CSARVLGNTEAFF
abundance: NA; v_gene: TRBV6-2/TRBV6-3; d_gene: NA; j_gene: TRBJ1-1; CDR3nt: TGTGCCAGCAGGGAGTTGGACACTGAAGCTTTCTTT; CDR3aa: CASRELDTEAFF
abundance: many; v_gene: TRBV27; d_gene: NA; j_gene: TRBJ1-1; CDR3nt: TGTGCCAGCAGCCGGGCAGGGTTGAACACTGAAGCTTTCTTT; CDR3aa: CASSRAGLNTEAFF
abundance: NA; v_gene: TRBV27; d_gene: NA; j_gene: TRBJ2-5; CDR3nt: TGTGCCAGCAGTTTTGTGGATCAAGAGACCCAGTACTTC; CDR3aa: CASSFVDQETQYF
abundance: many; v_gene: TRBV12-3/TRBV12-4; d_gene: TRBD1; j_gene: TRBJ1-1; CDR3nt: TGTGCCAGCAGGACCAACCGGGACAGTGAAGCTTTCTTT; CDR3aa: CASRTNRDSEAFF
abundance: many; v_gene: TRBV20-1; d_gene: NA; j_gene: TRBJ2-3; CDR3nt: TGCAGTGCTCTAATAGGGGATACGCAGTATTTT; CDR3aa: CSALIGDTQYF
abundance: many; v_gene: TRBV11-2; d_gene: TRBD1; j_gene: TRBJ1-5; CDR3nt: TGTGCCAGCAGCTTAGGCGGCAGGGGGCCGTTGGGGAGCAATCAGCCCCAGCATTTT; CDR3aa: CASSLGGRGPLGSNQPQHF
abundance: many; v_gene: TRBV2; d_gene: TRBD2; j_gene: TRBJ2-5; CDR3nt: TGTGCCAGCAGTGACCACCGCGGGAGAGAGACCCAGTACTTC; CDR3aa: CASSDHRGRETQYF
abundance: few; v_gene: TRBV20-1; d_gene: NA; j_gene: TRBJ1-5; CDR3nt: TGCTGTGCTAGAGCGAGGGTCGCCGCGGAGAGCAATCAGCCCCAGCATTTT; CDR3aa: CCARARVAAESNQPQHF
abundance: many; v_gene: TRBV18; d_gene: NA; j_gene: TRBJ2-1; CDR3nt: TGTGCCAGCTCTACGATCAGGACAGACTCCTACAATGAGCAGTTCTTC; CDR3aa: CASSTIRTDSYNEQFF
abundance: NA; v_gene: TRBV11-2; d_gene: NA; j_gene: TRBJ2-6; CDR3nt: TGTGCCAGCAGTGACTGGGGCTCTGGGGCCAACGTCCTGACTTTC; CDR3aa: CASSDWGSGANVLTF
abundance: NA; v_gene: TRBV12-3/TRBV12-4; d_gene: NA; j_gene: TRBJ2-5; CDR3nt: TGTGCCAGCAGTCAATCCGGGGCGGTGGGAGAGACCCAGTACTTC; CDR3aa: CASSQSGAVGETQYF
abundance: NA; v_gene: TRBV5-1; d_gene: NA; j_gene: TRBJ1-2; CDR3nt: TGCGCCAGCAGCTTGGAGGGAGAATATGGCTACACCTTC; CDR3aa: CASSLEGEYGYTF
abundance: many; v_gene: TRBV5-6; d_gene: NA; j_gene: TRBJ1-1; CDR3nt: TGTGCCAGCAGCTTGGATCCAGATTCAAACACTGAAGCTTTCTTT; CDR3aa: CASSLDPDSNTEAFF
abundance: many; v_gene: TRBV7-2; d_gene: TRBD2; j_gene: TRBJ2-7; CDR3nt: TGTGCCAGCAGCGTTAGCGGGGGGAGGTACGAGCAGTACTTC; CDR3aa: CASSVSGGRYEQYF
abundance: NA; v_gene: TRBV4-1; d_gene: TRBD1; j_gene: TRBJ2-2; CDR3nt: TGCGCCAGCAGCCAAGGGCGCACAGGGGCCACCGGGGAGCTGTTTTTT; CDR3aa: CASSQGRTGATGELFF
abundance: many; v_gene: TRBV7-9; d_gene: TRBD1; j_gene: TRBJ1-2; CDR3nt: TGTGCCAGCAGCTTATCGGCAGGGGGTAACTATGGCTACACCTTC; CDR3aa: CASSLSAGGNYGYTF
abundance: many; v_gene: TRBV10-3; d_gene: TRBD1; j_gene: TRBJ1-2; CDR3nt: TGTGCCATCAGTGAGGGACAGGGGGCAGATGGCTACACCTTC; CDR3aa: CAISEGQGADGYTF
abundance: many; v_gene: TRBV5-6; d_gene: NA; j_gene: TRBJ2-2; CDR3nt: TGTGCCAGCAGCTTGGCCGGAGCGACCGGGGAGCTGTTTTTT; CDR3aa: CASSLAGATGELFF
abundance: many; v_gene: TRBV5-1; d_gene: NA; j_gene: TRBJ2-3; CDR3nt: TGCGCCAGCAGCTTGGACGGGCGGGGGCTGACAGATACGCAGTATTTT; CDR3aa: CASSLDGRGLTDTQYF
abundance: few; v_gene: TRBV20-1; d_gene: NA; j_gene: TRBJ2-7; CDR3nt: TGCAGTGCTAGCGGGGGAAGACTTTACGAGCAGTACTTC; CDR3aa: CSASGGRLYEQYF
abundance: many; v_gene: TRBV2; d_gene: NA; j_gene: TRBJ1-1; CDR3nt: TGTGCCAGCAGTGAGTGGGCCACTGAAGCTTTCTTT; CDR3aa: CASSEWATEAFF
abundance: few; v_gene: TRBV29-1; d_gene: TRBD1; j_gene: TRBJ2-7; CDR3nt: TGCAGCGTTTACGACCGGGACAGGGGGCACGAGCAGTACTTC; CDR3aa: CSVYDRDRGHEQYF
abundance: few; v_gene: TRBV6-2/TRBV6-3; d_gene: TRBD1; j_gene: TRBJ2-7; CDR3nt: TGTGCCAGCAGTTACGGACAGGCCCTACAGCAGTACTTC; CDR3aa: CASSYGQALQQYF
abundance: many; v_gene: TRBV6-2/TRBV6-3; d_gene: NA; j_gene: TRBJ2-5; CDR3nt: TGTGCCAGCAGTTACTCGACCGCCGAGACCCAGTACTTC; CDR3aa: CASSYSTAETQYF
abundance: many; v_gene: TRBV5-4; d_gene: TRBD1; j_gene: TRBJ2-2; CDR3nt: TGTGCCAGCAGCCTTGGACAGGGGGCATCGACCGGGGAGCTGTTTTTT; CDR3aa: CASSLGQGASTGELFF
abundance: few; v_gene: TRBV19; d_gene: NA; j_gene: TRBJ2-5; CDR3nt: TGTGCCAGTAGTATAGCAGAGGAGAGGGCAGATGAGGAGACCCAGTACTTC; CDR3aa: CASSIAEERADEETQYF
abundance: many; v_gene: TRBV6-4; d_gene: TRBD2; j_gene: TRBJ2-3; CDR3nt: TGTGCCAGCAGTGTAGCTAGCGGGCCTACAGATACGCAGTATTTT; CDR3aa: CASSVASGPTDTQYF
abundance: many; v_gene: TRBV5-1; d_gene: TRBD2; j_gene: TRBJ2-5; CDR3nt: TGCGCCAGCAGCTTGGCCGGGACTAGCGGGATTATAATTTGGGAGACCCAGTACTTC; CDR3aa: CASSLAGTSGIIIWETQYF
abundance: few; v_gene: TRBV12-3/TRBV12-4; d_gene: NA; j_gene: TRBJ2-7; CDR3nt: TGTGCCAGCAGTTTTGTACAGGACTCCTACGAGCAGTACTTC; CDR3aa: CASSFVQDSYEQYF
abundance: NA; v_gene: TRBV7-2; d_gene: TRBD1; j_gene: TRBJ1-4; CDR3nt: TGTGCCAGCAGCTACGTGGGGACAGGGAGAGAAAAACTGTTTTTT; CDR3aa: CASSYVGTGREKLFF
abundance: few; v_gene: TRBV12-3/TRBV12-4; d_gene: TRBD1; j_gene: TRBJ1-2; CDR3nt: TGTGCCAGCAGCGTACCCTGGACAGGGAGCTATGGCTACACCTTC; CDR3aa: CASSVPWTGSYGYTF
abundance: few; v_gene: TRBV20-1; d_gene: TRBD2; j_gene: TRBJ2-1; CDR3nt: TGCAGTGCTGTCAGTAGCGGGGGCCCGTACAATGAGCAGTTCTTC; CDR3aa: CSAVSSGGPYNEQFF
abundance: few; v_gene: TRBV12-3/TRBV12-4; d_gene: NA; j_gene: TRBJ1-2; CDR3nt: TGTGCCAGCAATCTGGGGGGGGCCAGGGGCTACACCTTC; CDR3aa: CASNLGGARGYTF
abundance: few; v_gene: TRBV7-6; d_gene: NA; j_gene: TRBJ2-2; CDR3nt: TGTGCCAGCAGCACACGGGACACCGGGGAGCTGTTTTTT; CDR3aa: CASSTRDTGELFF
abundance: NA; v_gene: TRBV7-6; d_gene: TRBD1; j_gene: TRBJ1-1; CDR3nt: TGTGCCAGCAGCGACCGACAGGGGGGGACTGAAGCTTTCTTT; CDR3aa: CASSDRQGGTEAFF
abundance: many; v_gene: TRBV12-3/TRBV12-4; d_gene: NA; j_gene: TRBJ1-1; CDR3nt: TGTGCCAGCAGTTTAATCCACAGAAACACTGAAGCTTTCTTT; CDR3aa: CASSLIHRNTEAFF
abundance: NA; v_gene: TRBV14; d_gene: TRBD2; j_gene: TRBJ2-1; CDR3nt: TGTGCCAGCAGCCAAGCTCCGGGACTAGCGAGGAATGAGCAGTTCTTC; CDR3aa: CASSQAPGLARNEQFF
abundance: many; v_gene: TRBV20-1; d_gene: TRBD2; j_gene: TRBJ2-1; CDR3nt: TGCAGTGCTAGAGATCCCGGGGGGTTCAATGAGCAGTTCTTC; CDR3aa: CSARDPGGFNEQFF
abundance: many; v_gene: TRBV20-1; d_gene: TRBD1; j_gene: TRBJ2-3; CDR3nt: TGCAGCGGGACAGTCACAGATACGCAGTATTTT; CDR3aa: CSGTVTDTQYF
abundance: few; v_gene: TRBV5-5; d_gene: NA; j_gene: TRBJ1-1; CDR3nt: TGTGCCAGCAGCCCCGGCCCCGCGGGGGGGGAAGCTTTCTTT; CDR3aa: CASSPGPAGGEAFF
abundance: many; v_gene: TRBV4-3; d_gene: TRBD2; j_gene: TRBJ2-7; CDR3nt: TGCGCCAGCAGCCAAGAAGTAGGGGCGGGGGACTACGAGCAGTACTTC; CDR3aa: CASSQEVGAGDYEQYF
abundance: few; v_gene: TRBV27; d_gene: NA; j_gene: TRBJ1-1; CDR3nt: TGTGCCAGCAGTTATTCCGGGACAGAAGCTTTCTTT; CDR3aa: CASSYSGTEAFF
abundance: NA; v_gene: TRBV12-3/TRBV12-4; d_gene: TRBD1; j_gene: TRBJ1-1; CDR3nt: TGTGCCAGCAGCTTCAGGCACAGGGGGCGAACTGAAGCTTTCTTT; CDR3aa: CASSFRHRGRTEAFF
abundance: NA; v_gene: TRBV6-1; d_gene: NA; j_gene: TRBJ2-2; CDR3nt: TGTGCCAGCAGTGATCTTAGCGGTTCCTACACCGGGGAGCTGTTTTTT; CDR3aa: CASSDLSGSYTGELFF